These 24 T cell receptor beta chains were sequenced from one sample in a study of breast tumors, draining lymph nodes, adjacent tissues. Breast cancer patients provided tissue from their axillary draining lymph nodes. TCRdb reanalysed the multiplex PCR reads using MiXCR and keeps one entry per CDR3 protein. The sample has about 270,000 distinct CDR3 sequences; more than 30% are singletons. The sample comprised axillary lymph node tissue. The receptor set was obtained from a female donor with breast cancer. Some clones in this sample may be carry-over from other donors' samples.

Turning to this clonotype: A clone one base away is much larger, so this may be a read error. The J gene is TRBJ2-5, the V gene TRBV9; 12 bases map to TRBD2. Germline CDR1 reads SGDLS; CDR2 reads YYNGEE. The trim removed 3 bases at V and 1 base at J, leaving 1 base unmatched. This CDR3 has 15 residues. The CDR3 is CASSGTSGVQETQYF. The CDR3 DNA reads TGTGCCAGCAGCGGGACTAGCGGGGTCCAAGAGACCCAGTACTTC. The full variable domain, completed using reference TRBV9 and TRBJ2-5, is DSGVTQTPKHLITATGQRVTLRCSPRSGDLSVYWYQQSLDQGLQFLIQYYNGEERAKGNILERFSAQQFPDLHSELNLSSLELGDSALYFCASSGTSGVQETQYFGPGTRLLVL.

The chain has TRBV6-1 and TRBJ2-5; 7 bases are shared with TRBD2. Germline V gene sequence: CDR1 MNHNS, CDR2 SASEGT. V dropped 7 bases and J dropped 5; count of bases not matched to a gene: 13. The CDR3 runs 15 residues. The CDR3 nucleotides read TGTGCCAGCATGAGGAGGAGGATAGCGGGCGAGACCCAGTACTTC. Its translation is CASMRRRIAGETQYF.

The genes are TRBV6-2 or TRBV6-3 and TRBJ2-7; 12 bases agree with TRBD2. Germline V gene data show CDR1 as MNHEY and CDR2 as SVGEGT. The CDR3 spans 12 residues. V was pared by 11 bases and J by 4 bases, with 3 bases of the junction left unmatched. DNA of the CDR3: TGTGCCGCCGGACTAGCGGGGTACGAGCAGTACTTC. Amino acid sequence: CAAGLAGYEQYF.

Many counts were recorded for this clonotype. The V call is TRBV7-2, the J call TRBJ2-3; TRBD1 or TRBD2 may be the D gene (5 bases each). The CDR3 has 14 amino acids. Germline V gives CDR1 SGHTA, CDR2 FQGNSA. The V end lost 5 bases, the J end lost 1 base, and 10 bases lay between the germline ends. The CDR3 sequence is CASSRDLRTDTQYF. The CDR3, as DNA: TGTGCCAGCAGCCGGGACCTCCGCACAGATACGCAGTATTTT.

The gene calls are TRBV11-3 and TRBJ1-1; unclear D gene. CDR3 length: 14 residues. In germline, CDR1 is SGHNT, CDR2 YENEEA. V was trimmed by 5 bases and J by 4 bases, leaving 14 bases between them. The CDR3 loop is CASSRRHDLTEAFF. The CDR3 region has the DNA TGTGCCAGCAGCCGCCGACACGATCTCACTGAAGCTTTCTTT.

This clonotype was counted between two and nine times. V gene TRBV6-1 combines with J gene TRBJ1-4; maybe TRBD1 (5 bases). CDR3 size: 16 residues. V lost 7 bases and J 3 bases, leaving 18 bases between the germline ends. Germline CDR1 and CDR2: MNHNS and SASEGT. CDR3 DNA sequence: TGTGCCAGCAACCACGCGGGGGGTTTTTCTAATGAAAAACTGTTTTTT. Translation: CASNHAGGFSNEKLFF.

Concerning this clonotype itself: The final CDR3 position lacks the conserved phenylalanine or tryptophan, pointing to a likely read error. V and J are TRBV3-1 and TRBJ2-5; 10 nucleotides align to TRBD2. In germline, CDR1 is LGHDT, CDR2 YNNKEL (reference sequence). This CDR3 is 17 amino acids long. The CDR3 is CASSLLSGAGGQEAQYS. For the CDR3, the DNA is TGTGCCAGCAGCCTGTTAAGTGGAGCGGGAGGGCAAGAGGCCCAGTACTCC.

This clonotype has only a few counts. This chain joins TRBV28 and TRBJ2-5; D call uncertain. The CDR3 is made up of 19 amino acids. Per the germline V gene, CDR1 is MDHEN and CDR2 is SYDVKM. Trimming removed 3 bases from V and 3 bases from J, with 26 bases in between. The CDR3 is CASSFSPRGGVGNEETQYF. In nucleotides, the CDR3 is TGTGCCAGCAGTTTTAGCCCCAGAGGTGGAGTAGGGAATGAAGAGACCCAGTACTTC.

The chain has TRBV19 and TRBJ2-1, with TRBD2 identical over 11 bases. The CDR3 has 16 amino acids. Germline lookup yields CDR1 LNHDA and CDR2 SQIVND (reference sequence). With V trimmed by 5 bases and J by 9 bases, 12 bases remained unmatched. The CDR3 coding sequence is TGTGCCAGTAGTCCACTACTAGCGGGAGTTCGCGGTGAGCAGTTCTTC. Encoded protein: CASSPLLAGVRGEQFF.

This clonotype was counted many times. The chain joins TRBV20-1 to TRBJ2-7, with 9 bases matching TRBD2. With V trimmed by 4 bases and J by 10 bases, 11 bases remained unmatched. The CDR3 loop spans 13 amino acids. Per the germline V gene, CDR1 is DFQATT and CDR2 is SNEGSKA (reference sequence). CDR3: CSAIRGSGSGQYF. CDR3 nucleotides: TGCAGTGCTATACGGGGTAGCGGGAGTGGTCAGTACTTC.

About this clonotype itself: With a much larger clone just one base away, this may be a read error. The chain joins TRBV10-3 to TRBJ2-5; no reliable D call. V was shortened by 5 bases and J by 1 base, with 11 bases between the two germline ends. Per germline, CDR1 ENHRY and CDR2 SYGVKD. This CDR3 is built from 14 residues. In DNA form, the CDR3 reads TGTGCCATCAGTTACGGTGTAGGCCAAGAGACCCAGTACTTC. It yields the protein CAISYGVGQETQYF.

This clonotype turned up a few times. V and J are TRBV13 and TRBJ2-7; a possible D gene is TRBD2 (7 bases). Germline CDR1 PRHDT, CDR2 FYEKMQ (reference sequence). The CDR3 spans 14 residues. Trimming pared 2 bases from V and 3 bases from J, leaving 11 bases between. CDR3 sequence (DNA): TGTGCCAGCAGCTTACACGGGGGGCTCTACGAGCAGTACTTC. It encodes CASSLHGGLYEQYF.

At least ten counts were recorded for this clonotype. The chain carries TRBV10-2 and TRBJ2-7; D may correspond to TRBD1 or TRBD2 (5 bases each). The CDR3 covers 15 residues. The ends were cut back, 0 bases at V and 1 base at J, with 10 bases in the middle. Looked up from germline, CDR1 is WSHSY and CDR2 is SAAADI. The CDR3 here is CASSESGGGSYEQYF. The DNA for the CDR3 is TGCGCCAGCAGTGAGTCAGGTGGGGGTTCCTACGAGCAGTACTTC.

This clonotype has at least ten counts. CDR3 DNA: TGCAGTGCTAGAGATGCTAGCGGGACTGGAGATACGCAGTATTTT. It codes for CSARDASGTGDTQYF. This rearrangement joins TRBV20-1 to TRBJ2-3, with 9 bases matching TRBD2. The trim removed 0 bases at V and 5 bases at J, leaving 6 bases unmatched. This CDR3 region has 15 residues. CDR1 and CDR2 from the germline V gene are DFQATT and SNEGSKA (reference sequence).

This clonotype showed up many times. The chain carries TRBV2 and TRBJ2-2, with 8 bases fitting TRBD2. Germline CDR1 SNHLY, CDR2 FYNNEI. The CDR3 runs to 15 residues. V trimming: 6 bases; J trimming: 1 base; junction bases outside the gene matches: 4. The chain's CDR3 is CASSSSGRNTGELFF. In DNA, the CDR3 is TGTGCCAGCAGCTCCAGCGGGAGGAACACCGGGGAGCTGTTTTTT.

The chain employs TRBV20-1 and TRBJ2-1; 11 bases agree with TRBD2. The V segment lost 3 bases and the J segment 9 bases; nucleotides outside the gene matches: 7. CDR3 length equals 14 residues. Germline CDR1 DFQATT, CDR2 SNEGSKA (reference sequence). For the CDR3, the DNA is TGCAGTGCTAGTTGGACTAGCGGGTTAACTGAGCAGTTCTTC. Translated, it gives CSASWTSGLTEQFF.

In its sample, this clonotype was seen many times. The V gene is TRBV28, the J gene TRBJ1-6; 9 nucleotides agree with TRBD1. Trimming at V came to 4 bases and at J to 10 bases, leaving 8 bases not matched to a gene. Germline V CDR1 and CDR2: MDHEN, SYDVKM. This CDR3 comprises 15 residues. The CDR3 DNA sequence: TGTGCCAGCAGTTCCCACAGGGGGCTGGCGTCACCCCTCCACTTT. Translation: CASSSHRGLASPLHF.

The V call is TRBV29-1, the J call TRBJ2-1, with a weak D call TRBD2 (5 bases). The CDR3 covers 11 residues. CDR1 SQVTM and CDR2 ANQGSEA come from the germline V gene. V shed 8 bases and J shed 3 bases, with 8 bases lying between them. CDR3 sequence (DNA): TGCAGCTTGGAGGTCTACAATGAGCAGTTCTTC. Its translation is CSLEVYNEQFF.

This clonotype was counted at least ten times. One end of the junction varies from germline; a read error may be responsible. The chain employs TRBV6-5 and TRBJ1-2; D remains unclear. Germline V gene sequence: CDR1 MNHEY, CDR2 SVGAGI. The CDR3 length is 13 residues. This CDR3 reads CASSHSPIGGYTF. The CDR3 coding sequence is TGTGCCAGCAGTCACTCGCCCATTGGGGGCTACACCTTC.

The CDR3 reads CASSQLLSSTDTQYF. CDR3 DNA sequence: TGTGCCAGCAGCCAACTTCTCTCTAGCACAGATACGCAGTATTTT. This chain uses TRBV3-1 with TRBJ2-3; D unclear. Trimming pared 2 bases from V and 0 bases from J, leaving 9 bases between. Per the germline V gene, CDR1 is LGHDT and CDR2 is YNNKEL (reference sequence). The CDR3 spans 15 residues.

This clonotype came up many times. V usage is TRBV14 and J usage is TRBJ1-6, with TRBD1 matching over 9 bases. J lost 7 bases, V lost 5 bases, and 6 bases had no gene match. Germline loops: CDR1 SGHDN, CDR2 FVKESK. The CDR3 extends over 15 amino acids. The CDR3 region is CASSLTGGTNSPLHF. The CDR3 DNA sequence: TGTGCCAGCAGCTTGACAGGGGGTACGAATTCACCCCTCCACTTT.

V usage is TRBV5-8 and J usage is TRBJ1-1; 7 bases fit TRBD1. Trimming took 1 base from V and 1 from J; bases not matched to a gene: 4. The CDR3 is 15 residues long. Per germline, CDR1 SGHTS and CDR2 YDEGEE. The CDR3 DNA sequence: TGTGCCAGCAGCTTGTCCGGGACAGCGAACACTGAAGCTTTCTTT. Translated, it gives CASSLSGTANTEAFF. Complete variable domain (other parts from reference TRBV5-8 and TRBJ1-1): EAGVTQSPTHLIKTRGQQATLRCSPISGHTSVYWYQQALGLGLQFLLWYDEGEERNRGNFPPRFSGRQFPNYSSELNVNALELEDSALYLCASSLSGTANTEAFFGQGTRLTVV.

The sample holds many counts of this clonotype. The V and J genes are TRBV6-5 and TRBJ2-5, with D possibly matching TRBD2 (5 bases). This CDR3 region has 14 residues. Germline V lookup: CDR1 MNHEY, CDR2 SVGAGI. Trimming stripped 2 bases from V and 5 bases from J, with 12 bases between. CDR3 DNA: TGTGCCAGCAGTTACGGGAGTGTGAGGGAGACCCAGTACTTC. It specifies CASSYGSVRETQYF.

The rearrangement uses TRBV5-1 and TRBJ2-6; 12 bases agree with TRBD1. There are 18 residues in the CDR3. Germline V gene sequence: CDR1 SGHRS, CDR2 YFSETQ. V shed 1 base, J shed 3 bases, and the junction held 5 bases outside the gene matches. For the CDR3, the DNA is TGCGCCAGCAGCTTGAGGGGACAGGGGGCGAATGGGGCCAACGTCCTGACTTTC. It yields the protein CASSLRGQGANGANVLTF.